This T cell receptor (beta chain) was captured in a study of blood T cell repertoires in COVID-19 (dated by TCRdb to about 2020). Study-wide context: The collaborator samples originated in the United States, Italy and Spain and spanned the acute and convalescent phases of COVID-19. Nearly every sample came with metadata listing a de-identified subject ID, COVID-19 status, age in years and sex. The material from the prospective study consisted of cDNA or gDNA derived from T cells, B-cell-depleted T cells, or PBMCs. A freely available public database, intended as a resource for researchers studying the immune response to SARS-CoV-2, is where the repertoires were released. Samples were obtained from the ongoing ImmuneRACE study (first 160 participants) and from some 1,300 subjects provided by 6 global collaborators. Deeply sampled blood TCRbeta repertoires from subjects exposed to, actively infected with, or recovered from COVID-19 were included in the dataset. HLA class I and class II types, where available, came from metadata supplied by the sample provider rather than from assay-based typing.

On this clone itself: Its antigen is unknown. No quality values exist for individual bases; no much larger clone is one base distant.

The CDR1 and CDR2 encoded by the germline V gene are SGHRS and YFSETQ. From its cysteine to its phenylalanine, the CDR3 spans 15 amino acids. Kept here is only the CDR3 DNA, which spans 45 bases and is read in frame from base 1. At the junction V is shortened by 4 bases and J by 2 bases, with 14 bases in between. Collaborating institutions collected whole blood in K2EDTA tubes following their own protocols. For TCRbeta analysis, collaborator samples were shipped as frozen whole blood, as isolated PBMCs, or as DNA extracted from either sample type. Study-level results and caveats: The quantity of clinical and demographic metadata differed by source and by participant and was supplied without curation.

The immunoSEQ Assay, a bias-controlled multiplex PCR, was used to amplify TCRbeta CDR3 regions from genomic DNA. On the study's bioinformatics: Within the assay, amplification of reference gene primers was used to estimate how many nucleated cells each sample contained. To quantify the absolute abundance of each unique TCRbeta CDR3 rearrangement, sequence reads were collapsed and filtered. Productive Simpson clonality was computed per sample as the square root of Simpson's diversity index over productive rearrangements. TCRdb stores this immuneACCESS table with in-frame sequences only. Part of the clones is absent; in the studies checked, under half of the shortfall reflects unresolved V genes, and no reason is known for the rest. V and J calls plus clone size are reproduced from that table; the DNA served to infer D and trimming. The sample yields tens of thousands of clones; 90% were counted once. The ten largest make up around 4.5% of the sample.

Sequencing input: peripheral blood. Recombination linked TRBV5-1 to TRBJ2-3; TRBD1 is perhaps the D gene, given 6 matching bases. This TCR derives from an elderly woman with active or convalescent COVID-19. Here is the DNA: TGCGCCAGCAGCACAACACAGGGCTCCACAGATACGCAGTATTTT. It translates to CASSTTQGSTDTQYF.